The rows below give T cell receptor beta chains drawn from one sample of a study of early T cells in non-severe SARS-CoV-2 infection. Using its own MiXCR run on the 5' RACE reads, TCRdb lists one record per CDR3 protein. The repertoire holds just under 60,000 distinct CDR3 sequences, with more than 7% as singletons. What was sequenced was whole blood. The origin of the receptors is an adult who was a healthcare worker with PCR-confirmed SARS-CoV-2 infection or an uninfected control (not recorded which). The CDR3 runs from the conserved cysteine through the conserved F or W. D genes are given only for firm matches. Clone sizes are given selectively: once, few, many, or a class where the clone is expanded.

TRBJ2-3 TRBD2 TRBV6-6 many TGTGCCAGCAGAGAAGCTAGCGGGGCCAAAGATACGCAGTATTTT CASREASGAKDTQYF
TRBJ2-5 - TRBV18 few TGTGCCAGCTCACGGCAGTACCAAGAGACCCAGTACTTC CASSRQYQETQYF
TRBJ2-5 - TRBV28 - TGTGCCAGCCTTCGAGCCCCCAGGGAGACCCAGTACTTC CASLRAPRETQYF
TRBJ2-7 TRBD2 TRBV7-6 few TGTGCCAGCAGCTTAGTAGGGGAGGGGTACGAGCAGTACTTC CASSLVGEGYEQYF
TRBJ2-5 - TRBV28 - TGTGCCAGCAGTCCTTGGAAGGCAGGCTTACAAGAGACCCAGTACTTC CASSPWKAGLQETQYF
TRBJ2-6 - TRBV28 few TGTGCCAGCAGTGCGCCGGGAGGGGCCAACGTCCTGACTTTC CASSAPGGANVLTF
TRBJ1-2 - TRBV27 few TGTGCCAGCTCGGGAGGCTATGGCTACACCTTC CASSGGYGYTF
TRBJ1-3 - TRBV20-1 - TGCAGTCGAAACAGACCCTTCTCTGGAAACACCATATATTTT CSRNRPFSGNTIYF
TRBJ1-4 - TRBV27 many TGTGCCAGCAGTTTGAGGGGCATTGAAAAACTGTTTTTT CASSLRGIEKLFF
TRBJ2-1 TRBD2 TRBV12-3/TRBV12-4 few TGTGCCAGCAATCCAGTACTAGCGGGGTACAATGAGCAGTTCTTC CASNPVLAGYNEQFF
TRBJ1-4 TRBD1 TRBV12-3/TRBV12-4 many TGTGCCAGCAGTTCGCGACAGGGGGTTAATGAAAAACTGTTTTTT CASSSRQGVNEKLFF
TRBJ1-1 TRBD1 TRBV11-2 many TGTGCCAGCAGCTTCACAGGGGACACTGAAGCTTTTTTT CASSFTGDTEAFF
TRBJ1-1 - TRBV6-1 - TGTGCCAGCAGTCCTAAGAGGACAAGGAGGTTTTTGGAAGCTTTCTTT CASSPKRTRRFLEAFF
TRBJ2-7 - TRBV30 - TGTGCCTGGAGTGTGGTGGTCTCCTACGAGCAGTACTTC CAWSVVVSYEQYF